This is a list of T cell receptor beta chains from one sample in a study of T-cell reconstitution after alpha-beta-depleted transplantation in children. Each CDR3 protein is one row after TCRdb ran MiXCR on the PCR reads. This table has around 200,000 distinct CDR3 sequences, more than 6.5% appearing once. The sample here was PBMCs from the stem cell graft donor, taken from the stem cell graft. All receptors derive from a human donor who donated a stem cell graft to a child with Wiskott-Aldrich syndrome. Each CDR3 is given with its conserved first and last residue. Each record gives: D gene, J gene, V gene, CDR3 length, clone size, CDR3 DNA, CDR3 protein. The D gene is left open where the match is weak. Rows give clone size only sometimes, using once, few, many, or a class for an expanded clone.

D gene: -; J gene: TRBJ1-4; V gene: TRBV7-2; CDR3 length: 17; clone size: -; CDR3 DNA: TGTGCCAGCAGCTTTTATAAACAGGGTCATGGTAATGAAAAACTGTTTTTT; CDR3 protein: CASSFYKQGHGNEKLFF
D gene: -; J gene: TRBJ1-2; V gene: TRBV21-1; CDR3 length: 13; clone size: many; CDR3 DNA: TGTGCCAGCAGCAAAGAAGCCAACACTGGCTACACCTTC; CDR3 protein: CASSKEANTGYTF
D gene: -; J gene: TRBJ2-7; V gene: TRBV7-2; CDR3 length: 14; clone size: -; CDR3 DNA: TGTGCCAGCAGCTTTGTGGGGGATGTCTACGAGCAGTACTTC; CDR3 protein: CASSFVGDVYEQYF
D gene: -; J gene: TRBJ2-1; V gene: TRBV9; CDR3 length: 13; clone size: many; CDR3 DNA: TGTGCCAGCAGCGTAGCTAGTCTTAATGAGCAGTTCTTC; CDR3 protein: CASSVASLNEQFF
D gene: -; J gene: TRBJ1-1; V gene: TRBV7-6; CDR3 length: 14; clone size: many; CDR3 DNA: TGTGCCAGCAGCTTAGCCATAGGTGTCACTGAAGCTTTCTTT; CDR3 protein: CASSLAIGVTEAFF
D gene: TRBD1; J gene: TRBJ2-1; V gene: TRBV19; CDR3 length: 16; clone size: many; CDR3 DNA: TGTGCCAGTATCCCGACAGGGGAGGACCCATACAATGAGCAGTTCTTC; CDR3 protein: CASIPTGEDPYNEQFF
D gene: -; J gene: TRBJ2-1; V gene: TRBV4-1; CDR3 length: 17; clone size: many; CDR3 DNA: TGCGCCAGCAGCCAAGACCAAACAGGGAGCTCCTACAATGAGCAGTTCTTC; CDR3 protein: CASSQDQTGSSYNEQFF
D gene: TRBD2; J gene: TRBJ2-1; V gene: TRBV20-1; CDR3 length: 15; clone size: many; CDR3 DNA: TGCAGTGCCGCCACAGGACTAGCGGGGTACAATGAGCAGTTCTTC; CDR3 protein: CSAATGLAGYNEQFF
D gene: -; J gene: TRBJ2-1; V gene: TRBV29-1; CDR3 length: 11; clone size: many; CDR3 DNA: TGCAGCGTTGAATTACTTTCTGAGCAGTTCTTC; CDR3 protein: CSVELLSEQFF
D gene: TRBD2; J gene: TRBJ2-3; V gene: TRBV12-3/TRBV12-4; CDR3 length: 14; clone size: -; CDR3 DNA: TGTGCCAGCAGTTTAGAGACTAGCGGGAGGAAGCAGTATTTT; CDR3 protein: CASSLETSGRKQYF
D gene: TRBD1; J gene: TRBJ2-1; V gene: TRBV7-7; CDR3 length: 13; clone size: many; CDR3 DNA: TGTGCCAGCAGCCAAGAAACAGGGGGAAATCAGTTCTTC; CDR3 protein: CASSQETGGNQFF
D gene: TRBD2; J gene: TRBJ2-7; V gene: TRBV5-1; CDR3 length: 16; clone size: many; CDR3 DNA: TGCGCCAGCAGCCCCGTCACTAGCGGGGCTAAATACGAGCAGTACTTC; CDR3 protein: CASSPVTSGAKYEQYF
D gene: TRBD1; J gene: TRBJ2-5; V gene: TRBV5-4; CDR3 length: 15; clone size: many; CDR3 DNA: TGTGCCAGCAGCACGGGGACAGGGATACAAGAGACCCAGTACTTC; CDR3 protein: CASSTGTGIQETQYF
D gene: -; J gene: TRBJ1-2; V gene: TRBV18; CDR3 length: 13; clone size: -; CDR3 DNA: TGTGCCAGCTCAACCGTGTCTCAGGGGGGCTACACCTTC; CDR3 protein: CASSTVSQGGYTF
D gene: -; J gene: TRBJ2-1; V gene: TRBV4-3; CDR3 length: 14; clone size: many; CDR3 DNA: TGCGCCAGCAGCCAAGCCGGGAGCCACAATGAGCAGTTCTTC; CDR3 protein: CASSQAGSHNEQFF
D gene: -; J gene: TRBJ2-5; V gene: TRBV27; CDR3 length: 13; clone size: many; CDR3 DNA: TGTGCCAGCAGTTTAGAAGGGTTCGGGACCCAGTACTTC; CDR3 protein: CASSLEGFGTQYF
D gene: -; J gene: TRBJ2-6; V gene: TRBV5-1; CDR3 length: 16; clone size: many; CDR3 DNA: TGCGCCAGCAGCTTTACGGTGAGCTCTGGGGCCAACGTCCTGACTTTC; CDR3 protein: CASSFTVSSGANVLTF
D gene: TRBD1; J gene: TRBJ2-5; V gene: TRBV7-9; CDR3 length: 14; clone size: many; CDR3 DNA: TGTGCCAGCAGCTTATGGACAGGGGAAGAGACCCAGTACTTC; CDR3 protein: CASSLWTGEETQYF
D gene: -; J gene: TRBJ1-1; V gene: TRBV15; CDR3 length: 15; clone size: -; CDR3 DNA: TGTGCCACCAGCAGAGGGTTGGACAGGAACACTGAAGCTTTCTTT; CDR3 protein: CATSRGLDRNTEAFF
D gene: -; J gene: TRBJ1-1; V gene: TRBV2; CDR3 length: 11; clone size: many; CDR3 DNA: TGTGCCAGCGGATGGGGAACTGAAGCTTTCTTT; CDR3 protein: CASGWGTEAFF
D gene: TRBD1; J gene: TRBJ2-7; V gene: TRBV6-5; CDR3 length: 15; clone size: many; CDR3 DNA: TGTGCCAGCAGTCCCTGGACAGGTATCTCCTACGAGCAGTACTTC; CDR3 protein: CASSPWTGISYEQYF
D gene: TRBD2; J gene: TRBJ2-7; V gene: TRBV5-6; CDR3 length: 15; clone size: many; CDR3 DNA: TGTGCCAGCAGCACCCGTGAGACTAGCGGCTACGAGCAGTACTTC; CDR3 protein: CASSTRETSGYEQYF
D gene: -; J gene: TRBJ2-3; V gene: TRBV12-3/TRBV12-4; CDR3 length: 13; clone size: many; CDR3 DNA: TGTGCCAGCAGTCACGACGGGACAGATACGCAGTATTTT; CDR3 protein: CASSHDGTDTQYF
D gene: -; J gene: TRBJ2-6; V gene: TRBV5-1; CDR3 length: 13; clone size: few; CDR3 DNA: TGCGCCAGCAGCTTGGCGGGACAAAGCGTCCTGACTTTC; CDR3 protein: CASSLAGQSVLTF
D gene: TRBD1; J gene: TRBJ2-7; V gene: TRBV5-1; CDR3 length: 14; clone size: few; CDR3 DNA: TGCGCCAGCAGCTACGGACAGGGGGCGTCCGAGCAGTACTTC; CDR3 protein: CASSYGQGASEQYF
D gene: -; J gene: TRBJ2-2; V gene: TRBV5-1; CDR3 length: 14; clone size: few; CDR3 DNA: TGCGCCAGCAGCTTGTATGGCAATTACGGGGAGCTGTTTTTT; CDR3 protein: CASSLYGNYGELFF
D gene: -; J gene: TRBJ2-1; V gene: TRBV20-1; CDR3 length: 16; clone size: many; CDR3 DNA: TGCAGTGCTAGAGTACCCTCAGGGGGGGACTACAATGAGCAGTTCTTC; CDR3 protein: CSARVPSGGDYNEQFF
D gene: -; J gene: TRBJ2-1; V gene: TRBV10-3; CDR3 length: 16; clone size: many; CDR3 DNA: TGTGCCATCAGTGGAAAAGAAGGAGGTTCCTACAATGAGCAGTTCTTC; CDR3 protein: CAISGKEGGSYNEQFF
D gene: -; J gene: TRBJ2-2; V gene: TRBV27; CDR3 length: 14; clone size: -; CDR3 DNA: TGTGCCAGCAGTCTACAGGGTAGGGCCGGGGAGCTGTTTTTT; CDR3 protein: CASSLQGRAGELFF